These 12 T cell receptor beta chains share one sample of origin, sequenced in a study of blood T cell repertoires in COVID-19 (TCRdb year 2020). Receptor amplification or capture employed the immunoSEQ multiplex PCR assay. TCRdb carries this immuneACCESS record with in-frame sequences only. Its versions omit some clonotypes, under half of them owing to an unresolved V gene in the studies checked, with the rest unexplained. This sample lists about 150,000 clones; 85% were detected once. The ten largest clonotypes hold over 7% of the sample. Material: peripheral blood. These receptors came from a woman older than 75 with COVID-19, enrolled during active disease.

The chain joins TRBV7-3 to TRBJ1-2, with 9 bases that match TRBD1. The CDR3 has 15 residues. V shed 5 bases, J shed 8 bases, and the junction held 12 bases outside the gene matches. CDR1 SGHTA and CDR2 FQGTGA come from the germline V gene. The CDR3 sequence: CASSTGGRASGGYTF. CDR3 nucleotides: TGTGCCAGCAGCACAGGGGGCAGAGCCTCGGGCGGCTACACCTTC.

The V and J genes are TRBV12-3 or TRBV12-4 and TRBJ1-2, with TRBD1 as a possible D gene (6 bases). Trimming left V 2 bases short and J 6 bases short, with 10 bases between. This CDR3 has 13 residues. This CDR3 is CASSLTGGDGYTF. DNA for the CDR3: TGTGCCAGCAGTTTAACGGGGGGCGATGGCTACACCTTC.

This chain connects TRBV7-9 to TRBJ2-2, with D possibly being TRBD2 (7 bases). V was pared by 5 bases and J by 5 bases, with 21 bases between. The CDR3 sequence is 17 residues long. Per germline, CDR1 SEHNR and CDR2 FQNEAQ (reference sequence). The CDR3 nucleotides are TGTGCCAGCAGCCCCGGTGGGGGGGCCGGCGGGACCGGGGAGCTGTTTTTT. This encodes CASSPGGGAGGTGELFF.

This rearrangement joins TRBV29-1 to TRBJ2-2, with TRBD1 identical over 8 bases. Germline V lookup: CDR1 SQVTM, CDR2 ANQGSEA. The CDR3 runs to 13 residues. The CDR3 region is CGGGQANTGELFF. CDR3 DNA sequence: TGCGGTGGGGGACAGGCGAACACCGGGGAGCTGTTTTTT.

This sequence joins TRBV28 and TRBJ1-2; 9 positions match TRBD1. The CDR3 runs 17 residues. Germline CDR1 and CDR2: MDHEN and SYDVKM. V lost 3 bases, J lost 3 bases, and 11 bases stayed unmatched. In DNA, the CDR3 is TGTGCCAGCAGTTTTACAGGGGGCTCGACTCTCCACTATGGCTACACCTTC. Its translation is CASSFTGGSTLHYGYTF.

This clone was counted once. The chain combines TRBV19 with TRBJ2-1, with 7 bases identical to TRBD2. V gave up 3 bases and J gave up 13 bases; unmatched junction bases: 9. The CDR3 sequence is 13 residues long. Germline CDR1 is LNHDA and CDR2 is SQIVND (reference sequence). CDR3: CASSMGGLRPQFF. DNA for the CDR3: TGTGCCAGTAGTATGGGGGGGTTGCGCCCCCAGTTCTTC.

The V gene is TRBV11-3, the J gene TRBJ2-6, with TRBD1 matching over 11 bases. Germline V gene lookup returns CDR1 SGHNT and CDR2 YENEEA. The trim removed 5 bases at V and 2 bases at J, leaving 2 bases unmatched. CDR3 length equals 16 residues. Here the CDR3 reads CASSPGQGAGANVLTF. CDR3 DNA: TGTGCCAGCAGCCCGGGACAGGGGGCTGGGGCCAACGTCCTGACTTTC.

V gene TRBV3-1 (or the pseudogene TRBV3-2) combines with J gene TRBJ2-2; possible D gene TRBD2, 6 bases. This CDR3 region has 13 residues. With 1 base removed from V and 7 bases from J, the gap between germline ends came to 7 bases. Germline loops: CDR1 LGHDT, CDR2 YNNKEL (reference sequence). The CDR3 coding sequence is TGTGCCAGCAGCCAAGTAGCGGTCGGGGAGCTGTTTTTT. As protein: CASSQVAVGELFF.

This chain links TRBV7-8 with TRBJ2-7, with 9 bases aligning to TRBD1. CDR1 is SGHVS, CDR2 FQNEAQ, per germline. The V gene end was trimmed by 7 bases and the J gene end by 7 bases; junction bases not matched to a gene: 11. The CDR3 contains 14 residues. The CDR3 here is CASTLGQGLREQYF. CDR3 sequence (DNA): TGTGCCAGCACCCTCGGACAGGGGCTGCGGGAGCAGTACTTC.

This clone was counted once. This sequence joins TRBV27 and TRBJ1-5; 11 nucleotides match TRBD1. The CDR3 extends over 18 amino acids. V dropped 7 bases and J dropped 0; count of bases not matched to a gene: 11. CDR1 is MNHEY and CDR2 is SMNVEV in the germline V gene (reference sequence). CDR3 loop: CASKGQGVQSNSNQPQHF. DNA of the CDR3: TGTGCCAGCAAGGGACAGGGGGTCCAATCGAATAGCAATCAGCCCCAGCATTTT.

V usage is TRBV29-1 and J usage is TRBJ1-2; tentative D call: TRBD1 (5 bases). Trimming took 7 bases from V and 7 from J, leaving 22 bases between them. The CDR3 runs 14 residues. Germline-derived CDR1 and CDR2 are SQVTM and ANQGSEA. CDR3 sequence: CSASLGGGLGGYTF. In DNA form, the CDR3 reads TGCAGCGCTTCCTTAGGCGGGGGTCTTGGTGGCTACACCTTC.

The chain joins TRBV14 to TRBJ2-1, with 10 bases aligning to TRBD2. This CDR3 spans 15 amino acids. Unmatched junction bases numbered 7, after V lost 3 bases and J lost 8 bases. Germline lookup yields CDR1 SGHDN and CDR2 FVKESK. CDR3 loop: CASSHQSGGAHEQFF. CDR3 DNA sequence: TGTGCCAGCAGCCACCAAAGCGGGGGGGCCCATGAGCAGTTCTTC. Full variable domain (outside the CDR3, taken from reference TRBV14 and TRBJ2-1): EAGVTQFPSHSVIEKGQTVTLRCDPISGHDNLYWYRRVMGKEIKFLLHFVKESKQDESGMPNNRFLAERTGGTYSTLKVQPAELEDSGVYFCASSHQSGGAHEQFFGPGTRLTVL.